These 25 T cell receptor beta chains originate from one sample sequenced in a study of cytomegalovirus exposure and HLA in healthy donors. It was with 60 Vbeta and 13 Jbeta primers that the PCR ran. Using immunoSEQ multiplex PCR, the repertoire was profiled, and TCRdb retains in-frame clones only, with some absent. This table holds about 140,000 clones. Sequenced material: PBMCs. The receptors come from a male donor in good health and CMV-seronegative.

The gene calls are TRBV6-5 and TRBJ2-2; 7 bases match TRBD1. CDR1 and CDR2 from the germline V gene are MNHEY and SVGAGI. The trim removed 0 bases at V and 4 bases at J, leaving 2 bases unmatched. The CDR3 has 15 amino acids. CDR3 coding DNA: TGTGCCAGCAGTTACTCGGGGGACAGCACCGGGGAGCTGTTTTTT. Translating it yields CASSYSGDSTGELFF.

The rearrangement joins TRBV18 to TRBJ1-1; no reliable D call. The germline CDR1 and CDR2 sequences are KGHSH and LQKENI. There are 13 residues in the CDR3. V lost 0 bases and J lost 1, with 3 bases in between. CDR3 sequence: CASSPPRNTEAFF. Here the CDR3 DNA reads TGTGCCAGCTCACCACCCAGGAACACTGAAGCTTTCTTT.

The rearrangement uses TRBV5-1 and TRBJ2-1; D may be TRBD2 (6 bases). Germline V gene data show CDR1 as SGHRS and CDR2 as YFSETQ. The CDR3 totals 14 residues. Trimming left V 0 bases short and J 4 bases short, with 8 bases between. DNA of the CDR3: TGCGCCAGCAGCTTGGGCGGGATTTACAATGAGCAGTTCTTC. Translating gives CASSLGGIYNEQFF.

J is TRBJ1-1 and V is TRBV5-4, with D maybe TRBD1 (6 bases). Germline values: CDR1 SGHNT, CDR2 YYREEE (reference sequence). The germline V and J ends were trimmed by 2 bases and 5 bases, with 10 bases remaining between them. The CDR3 loop spans 13 amino acids. In DNA form, the CDR3 reads TGTGCCAGCAGCTTAGGGGGAGAGACTGAAGCTTTCTTT. Encoded protein: CASSLGGETEAFF. Full variable domain (remainder filled in from reference TRBV5-4 and TRBJ1-1): ETGVTQSPTHLIKTRGQQVTLRCSSQSGHNTVSWYQQALGQGPQFIFQYYREEENGRGNFPPRFSGLQFPNYSSELNVNALELDDSALYLCASSLGGETEAFFGQGTRLTVV.

The V call is TRBV6-5, the J call TRBJ1-1; D is uncertain. Trimming cost V 9 bases and J 7 bases, with 12 bases left between them. This CDR3 comprises 11 residues. Germline CDR1 reads MNHEY; CDR2 reads SVGAGI. CDR3 nucleotide sequence: TGTGCCAGTTCGAGCGTGAGTGAAGCTTTCTTT. This encodes CASSSVSEAFF.

This chain uses TRBV5-8 with TRBJ2-5; 8 positions agree with TRBD2. The J segment lost 10 bases and the V segment lost 3 bases, leaving 17 bases of the junction unmatched. The CDR3 spans 16 residues. Germline lookup yields CDR1 SGHTS and CDR2 YDEGEE. The CDR3 loop reads CASSSYRGGPPLGQYF. The CDR3 DNA follows: TGTGCCAGCAGCTCCTACCGCGGGGGGCCTCCACTGGGCCAGTACTTC.

The rearrangement links TRBV7-2 to TRBJ1-4, with TRBD1 matching over 7 bases. The CDR3 contains 13 residues. With 5 bases clipped from V and 6 bases from J, the junction kept 3 bases outside the gene matches. Germline loops: CDR1 SGHTA, CDR2 FQGNSA. CDR3: CASSRTGYEKLFF. CDR3 DNA: TGTGCCAGCAGCCGGACAGGTTATGAAAAACTGTTTTTT.

This chain joins TRBV29-1 and TRBJ2-2, with TRBD2 matching over 7 bases. The CDR3 spans 14 residues. CDR1 and CDR2 from the germline V gene are SQVTM and ANQGSEA. J gave up 1 base and V 7 bases, and 6 bases lay outside the gene matches. The CDR3 here is CSAKASGNTGELFF. The CDR3 DNA reads TGCAGCGCAAAGGCTAGCGGGAACACCGGGGAGCTGTTTTTT.

This chain joins TRBV5-1 and TRBJ2-1, with 11 bases identical to TRBD1. Germline V CDR1 and CDR2: SGHRS, YFSETQ. The junction had 3 bases not matched to a gene; V was cut back by 4 bases and J by 6 bases. This CDR3 comprises 14 residues. The CDR3 DNA reads as TGCGCCAGCAGCAGGGGACAGGGGGTCAATGAGCAGTTCTTC. It yields the protein CASSRGQGVNEQFF.

The J gene is TRBJ2-7, the V gene TRBV19, with TRBD2 matching 7 bases. Germline CDR1 LNHDA, CDR2 SQIVND (reference sequence). Trimming removed 6 bases from V and 3 bases from J; junction bases left unmatched: 11. The CDR3 length is 15 residues. The CDR3 region is CASSEREWTVYEQYF. The CDR3 DNA sequence: TGTGCCAGTAGCGAGCGGGAATGGACGGTCTACGAGCAGTACTTC.

This chain connects TRBV6-5 to TRBJ2-6; no reliable D call. CDR1 and CDR2 (germline): MNHEY, SVGAGI. This CDR3 has 15 amino acids. V was cut by 2 bases and J by 1 base, with 6 bases left in between. CDR3 nucleotide sequence: TGTGCCAGCAGTTACCTTCTTTCTGGGGCCAACGTCCTGACTTTC. This gives the protein CASSYLLSGANVLTF.

J is TRBJ2-7 and V is TRBV5-6; TRBD2 aligns across 14 bases. CDR3 length equals 15 residues. The V segment lost 4 bases and the J segment 3 bases; nucleotides outside the gene matches: 3. From germline, CDR1 is SGHDT and CDR2 YYEEEE. In DNA, the CDR3 is TGTGCCAGCAGCCCGGGACTAGCGGGAGTCTACGAGCAGTACTTC. Translation: CASSPGLAGVYEQYF.

This chain connects TRBV14 to TRBJ2-2; no definite D call. Between the trimmed V and J ends, which lost 4 bases and 2 bases, there was a span of 11 bases. CDR3 length: 15 residues. Germline V CDR1 and CDR2: SGHDN, FVKESK. The CDR3 DNA is TGTGCCAGCAGCCGACACCACATAAACACCGGGGAGCTGTTTTTT. Residues: CASSRHHINTGELFF.

The chain is built from TRBV7-6 and TRBJ1-2, with 7 bases aligning to TRBD1. Per germline, CDR1 SGHVS and CDR2 FNYEAQ. V shed 5 bases and J 6 bases; nucleotides not matched to a gene: 6. The CDR3 loop spans 13 amino acids. The CDR3 here is CASSAGQLDGYTF. CDR3 nucleotides: TGTGCCAGCAGCGCGGGACAGTTGGATGGCTACACCTTC.

The chain couples TRBV18 to TRBJ2-7, with TRBD2 identical over 8 bases. Germline V lookup: CDR1 KGHSH, CDR2 LQKENI. V trimming: 6 bases; J trimming: 2 bases; junction bases outside the gene matches: 12. The CDR3 runs 16 residues. The CDR3 DNA reads as TGTGCCAGCTCCCAAACTAGCGGCCAGAGCGCCTACGAGCAGTACTTC. It codes for CASSQTSGQSAYEQYF.

The rearrangement uses TRBV6-5 and TRBJ1-1; a possible D gene is TRBD1 (6 bases). Germline CDR1 MNHEY, CDR2 SVGAGI. CDR3 length: 15 residues. V was shortened by 6 bases and J by 0 bases, with 14 bases between the two germline ends. CDR3 protein: CASSTGTKMNTEAFF. The CDR3 coding sequence is TGTGCCAGCAGCACCGGGACAAAGATGAACACTGAAGCTTTCTTT.

The rearrangement joins TRBV30 to TRBJ2-1; TRBD1 aligns across 7 bases. This CDR3 comprises 12 residues. Germline V gene lookup returns CDR1 GTSNPN and CDR2 SVGIG (reference sequence). V was clipped by 2 bases and J by 7 bases; unmatched bases: 2. This chain's CDR3 is CAWSTGVNEQFF. CDR3 coding DNA: TGTGCCTGGAGTACAGGGGTAAATGAGCAGTTCTTC.

The gene calls are TRBV10-3 and TRBJ1-4; weak D call: TRBD1 (5 bases). This CDR3 comprises 13 residues. V lost 2 bases and J 8 bases, leaving 9 bases between the germline ends. Germline CDR1 and CDR2: ENHRY and SYGVKD. The chain's CDR3 is CAISERGGEKLFF. In DNA, the CDR3 is TGTGCCATCAGTGAGAGGGGAGGAGAAAAACTGTTTTTT.

The V and J genes are TRBV11-2 and TRBJ2-5; 8 bases line up with TRBD1. The CDR3 consists of 11 residues. Germline CDR1 reads SGHAT; CDR2 reads FQNNGV. Trimming at V came to 3 bases and at J to 9 bases, leaving 0 bases not matched to a gene. The CDR3 region is CASSLTGAQYF. The CDR3 DNA reads as TGTGCCAGCAGCTTGACAGGGGCCCAGTACTTC.

The chain is built from TRBV6-1 and TRBJ2-1, with 9 bases identical to TRBD2. Trimming at V came to 6 bases and at J to 5 bases, leaving 8 bases not matched to a gene. This CDR3 is built from 15 residues. Germline values: CDR1 MNHNS, CDR2 SASEGT. The CDR3 reads CASSESGRRNNEQFF. The CDR3 nucleotides read TGTGCCAGCAGCGAAAGCGGGAGGAGGAACAATGAGCAGTTCTTC.

This chain joins TRBV6-6 and TRBJ2-1; no reliable D call. CDR3 length: 12 residues. CDR1 is MNHNY and CDR2 is SVGAGI in the germline V gene (reference sequence). Trimming pared 3 bases from V and 7 bases from J, leaving 7 bases between. In nucleotides, the CDR3 is TGTGCCAGCAGTTATGCGGTTAATGAGCAGTTCTTC. Translating it yields CASSYAVNEQFF.

As to this clone: Other nucleotide sequences from this sample produce the same CDR3. The CDR3 nucleotides read TGCGCCAGCAGCTCGGGGACAGCTAACACTGAAGCTTTCTTT. Amino acids: CASSSGTANTEAFF. The J gene is TRBJ1-1, the V gene TRBV5-1, with 7 positions matching TRBD1. This CDR3 has 14 amino acids. J gave up 2 bases and V 3 bases, and 4 bases lay outside the gene matches. From germline, CDR1 is SGHRS and CDR2 YFSETQ.

V gene TRBV29-1 combines with J gene TRBJ2-1; 7 bases are shared with TRBD1. The CDR3 is made up of 15 amino acids. Germline-derived CDR1 and CDR2 are SQVTM and ANQGSEA. Unmatched junction bases numbered 14, after V lost 6 bases and J lost 6 bases. The CDR3 loop is CSVPGFIGGRNEQFF. CDR3 DNA sequence: TGCAGCGTCCCGGGATTCATAGGGGGCCGCAATGAGCAGTTCTTC.

V gene TRBV30 combines with J gene TRBJ2-7, with D hard to call. V was cut by 3 bases and J by 5 bases, with 14 bases left in between. The CDR3 extends over 13 amino acids. Germline V gives CDR1 GTSNPN, CDR2 SVGIG (reference sequence). The CDR3 sequence: CAWSAGVLDEQYF. As DNA, the CDR3 is TGTGCCTGGAGCGCAGGTGTCCTCGACGAGCAGTACTTC. The whole variable domain, remainder taken from reference TRBV30 and TRBJ2-7, is SQTIHQWPATLVQPVGSPLSLECTVEGTSNPNLYWYRQAAGRGLQLLFYSVGIGQISSEVPQNLSASRPQDRQFILSSKKLLLSDSGFYLCAWSAGVLDEQYFGPGTRLTVT.

The V gene is TRBV4-1, the J gene TRBJ1-5, with TRBD1 identical over 9 bases. Germline V CDR1 and CDR2: MGHRA, YSYEKL. J was trimmed by 1 base and V by 4 bases; bases with no gene match: 2. The CDR3 has 15 amino acids. The CDR3 is CASSPGQGSNQPQHF. Written as DNA, the CDR3 is TGCGCCAGCAGCCCAGGACAGGGGAGCAATCAGCCCCAGCATTTT.